The T cell receptor beta chain under discussion was sequenced for a study of T cells in Graves' hyperthyroidism and ophthalmopathy. Study details: Any treatment followed the collection of peripheral blood at initial diagnosis.

What was amplified from RNA transcripts were TCR beta CDR3 regions. The TCR CDR3 was amplified in a first-round RT-PCR using the HTBI primer set. From the multiplex PCR reads, TCRdb called clonotypes with MiXCR, one entry per CDR3 protein. This sample has approximately 490,000 distinct CDR3 sequences, with 22% found just once. In this sample, this clonotype turned up many times. Exclusion criteria comprised uncontrolled infection, other autoimmune disease, pregnancy or lactation. The TCR originated in a woman between 65 and 79 years old with Graves' ophthalmopathy. The sequenced sample consisted of blood.

Here the CDR3 reads CASSVADGYTF. In DNA, the CDR3 is TGCGCCAGCAGTGTAGCGGATGGCTACACCTTC. V gene TRBV10-2 combines with J gene TRBJ1-2; D not certain. V was trimmed by 4 bases and J by 6 bases, leaving 6 bases between them. Germline loops: CDR1 WSHSY, CDR2 SAAADI. The CDR3 runs 11 residues.